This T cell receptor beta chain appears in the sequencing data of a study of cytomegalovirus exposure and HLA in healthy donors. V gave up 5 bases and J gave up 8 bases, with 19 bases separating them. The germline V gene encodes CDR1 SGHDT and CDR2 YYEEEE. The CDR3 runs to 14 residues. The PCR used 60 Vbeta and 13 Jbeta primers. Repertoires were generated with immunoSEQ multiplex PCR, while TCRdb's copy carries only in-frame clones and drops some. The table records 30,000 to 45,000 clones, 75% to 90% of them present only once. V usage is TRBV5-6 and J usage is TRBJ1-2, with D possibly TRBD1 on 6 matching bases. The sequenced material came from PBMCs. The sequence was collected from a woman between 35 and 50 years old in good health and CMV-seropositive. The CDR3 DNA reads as TGTGCCAGCAGGTACCGACAGGCCATGGGAGGCTACACCTTC. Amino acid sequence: CASRYRQAMGGYTF.